This is a list of T cell receptor beta chains from one sample in a study of blood T cell repertoires in COVID-19. Profiling relied on immunoSEQ multiplex PCR, and the TCRdb table lists in-frame clones only, not all of them. The sample lists about 400,000 clones; roughly 89% were seen once. Sequencing used PBMCs or T cells enriched from blood (not recorded which). These receptors were taken from a woman aged 25 to 39 who had recovered from COVID-19. The CDR3 runs from the conserved cysteine through the conserved F or W. The D gene is left open where the match is weak. For some rows the clone size is stated as once, few or many, or as a class when expanded; others skip it.

V gene: TRBV4-2
CDR3 length: 11
J gene: TRBJ2-3
clone size: .
D gene: TRBD2
CDR3 protein: CASSGGGTQYF
CDR3 DNA: TGTGCCAGCAGTGGGGGGGGTACGCAGTATTTT

V gene: TRBV20-1
CDR3 length: 13
J gene: TRBJ1-2
clone size: .
D gene: .
CDR3 protein: CSASDGRSYGYTF
CDR3 DNA: TGCAGTGCTAGTGACGGCAGGTCCTATGGCTACACCTTC

V gene: TRBV11-2
CDR3 length: 16
J gene: TRBJ2-5
clone size: .
D gene: TRBD1
CDR3 protein: CASSLEGTGYAETQYF
CDR3 DNA: TGTGCCAGCAGCTTAGAAGGGACAGGGTACGCAGAGACCCAGTACTTC

V gene: TRBV27
CDR3 length: 13
J gene: TRBJ1-2
clone size: .
D gene: .
CDR3 protein: CASSPDGGWGYTF
CDR3 DNA: TGTGCCAGCAGTCCCGACGGGGGTTGGGGCTACACCTTC

V gene: TRBV28
CDR3 length: 11
J gene: TRBJ1-6
clone size: .
D gene: .
CDR3 protein: CASRRESPLHF
CDR3 DNA: TGTGCCAGCAGAAGAGAATCACCCCTCCACTTT

V gene: TRBV5-1
CDR3 length: 15
J gene: TRBJ1-3
clone size: few
D gene: .
CDR3 protein: CASSHGGGSGNTIYF
CDR3 DNA: TGCGCCAGCAGCCATGGTGGGGGGTCTGGAAACACCATATATTTT

V gene: TRBV5-6
CDR3 length: 13
J gene: TRBJ1-2
clone size: .
D gene: TRBD1
CDR3 protein: CASSIGTGYGYTF
CDR3 DNA: TGTGCCAGCAGCATCGGGACAGGATATGGCTACACCTTC

V gene: TRBV27
CDR3 length: 17
J gene: TRBJ2-1
clone size: .
D gene: TRBD2
CDR3 protein: CASSLLGLAGAFKEQFF
CDR3 DNA: TGTGCCAGCAGTCTCCTCGGACTAGCGGGAGCTTTCAAGGAGCAGTTCTTC

V gene: TRBV27
CDR3 length: 15
J gene: TRBJ2-3
clone size: .
D gene: .
CDR3 protein: CASSLAGPPFDTQYF
CDR3 DNA: TGTGCCAGCAGTTTAGCGGGACCACCCTTTGATACGCAGTATTTT

V gene: TRBV9
CDR3 length: 14
J gene: TRBJ2-7
clone size: .
D gene: TRBD1
CDR3 protein: CASSSGQGLGEQYF
CDR3 DNA: TGTGCCAGCAGTTCGGGACAGGGTCTTGGCGAGCAGTACTTC

V gene: TRBV23-1
CDR3 length: 18
J gene: TRBJ2-3
clone size: .
D gene: TRBD2
CDR3 protein: CASSQSPGTSGDTDTQYF
CDR3 DNA: TGCGCCAGCAGTCAATCGCCCGGGACTAGCGGGGACACAGATACGCAGTATTTT

V gene: TRBV24-1
CDR3 length: 14
J gene: TRBJ2-1
clone size: .
D gene: .
CDR3 protein: CATSDFGVIDEQFF
CDR3 DNA: TGTGCCACCAGTGATTTCGGGGTTATCGATGAGCAGTTCTTC

V gene: TRBV9
CDR3 length: 14
J gene: TRBJ1-1
clone size: .
D gene: .
CDR3 protein: CASSVEGGRSEAFF
CDR3 DNA: TGTGCCAGCAGCGTAGAGGGGGGGAGGTCTGAAGCTTTCTTT

V gene: TRBV10-3
CDR3 length: 13
J gene: TRBJ1-2
clone size: .
D gene: .
CDR3 protein: CAISKAQGYGYTF
CDR3 DNA: TGTGCCATCAGTAAAGCACAGGGCTATGGCTACACCTTC

V gene: TRBV7-3
CDR3 length: 20
J gene: TRBJ2-1
clone size: .
D gene: TRBD2
CDR3 protein: CASTPTGRATSGHSYNEQFF
CDR3 DNA: TGTGCCAGCACCCCCACGGGCAGGGCCACTAGCGGGCACTCCTACAATGAGCAGTTCTTC

V gene: TRBV14
CDR3 length: 15
J gene: TRBJ1-2
clone size: .
D gene: TRBD1
CDR3 protein: CASSHVGQGTYGYTF
CDR3 DNA: TGTGCCAGCAGCCACGTGGGACAGGGGACCTACGGCTACACCTTC

V gene: TRBV30
CDR3 length: 15
J gene: TRBJ2-1
clone size: .
D gene: TRBD2
CDR3 protein: CAWSTMGLAGPKQFF
CDR3 DNA: TGTGCCTGGAGTACCATGGGACTAGCGGGTCCAAAGCAGTTCTTC

V gene: TRBV6-5
CDR3 length: 16
J gene: TRBJ1-6
clone size: .
D gene: TRBD1
CDR3 protein: CASSYSGQGGLSPLHF
CDR3 DNA: TGTGCCAGCAGTTACTCTGGACAGGGTGGTCTTTCACCCCTCCACTTT

V gene: TRBV11-2
CDR3 length: 15
J gene: TRBJ1-3
clone size: .
D gene: TRBD1
CDR3 protein: CASSLGQDSGNTIYF
CDR3 DNA: TGTGCCAGCAGCTTGGGACAGGACTCTGGAAACACCATATATTTT

V gene: TRBV7-8
CDR3 length: 15
J gene: TRBJ2-1
clone size: .
D gene: TRBD2
CDR3 protein: CASSTGGAWGNEQFF
CDR3 DNA: TGTGCCAGCAGCACCGGGGGGGCTTGGGGCAATGAGCAGTTCTTC

V gene: TRBV28
CDR3 length: 12
J gene: TRBJ1-5
clone size: .
D gene: .
CDR3 protein: CASSFLRRPQHF
CDR3 DNA: TGTGCCAGCAGTTTTCTCCGTCGGCCCCAGCATTTT

V gene: TRBV5-6
CDR3 length: 15
J gene: TRBJ2-5
clone size: .
D gene: TRBD2
CDR3 protein: CASSILAGDKMTQYF
CDR3 DNA: TGTGCCAGCAGCATCTTAGCGGGAGATAAGATGACCCAGTACTTC

V gene: TRBV2
CDR3 length: 15
J gene: TRBJ1-2
clone size: .
D gene: .
CDR3 protein: CASSPTITGYYGYTF
CDR3 DNA: TGTGCCAGCAGTCCCACGATTACAGGGTACTATGGCTACACCTTC

V gene: TRBV5-6
CDR3 length: 12
J gene: TRBJ2-7
clone size: .
D gene: .
CDR3 protein: CASSLSSYEQYF
CDR3 DNA: TGTGCCAGCAGCCTTAGCTCCTACGAGCAGTACTTC

V gene: TRBV4-1
CDR3 length: 13
J gene: TRBJ1-3
clone size: .
D gene: .
CDR3 protein: CASSQGAGNTIYF
CDR3 DNA: TGCGCCAGCAGCCAAGGAGCCGGAAACACCATATATTTT

V gene: TRBV5-1
CDR3 length: 15
J gene: TRBJ2-7
clone size: .
D gene: .
CDR3 protein: CASSSPTGISYEQYF
CDR3 DNA: TGCGCCAGCAGCTCGCCTACAGGGATCTCCTACGAGCAGTACTTC

V gene: TRBV18
CDR3 length: 15
J gene: TRBJ2-7
clone size: .
D gene: .
CDR3 protein: CASSPGSQENYEQYF
CDR3 DNA: TGTGCCAGCTCACCCGGAAGTCAGGAAAACTACGAGCAGTACTTC

V gene: TRBV28
CDR3 length: 14
J gene: TRBJ1-5
clone size: .
D gene: .
CDR3 protein: CASSLVQHNQPQHF
CDR3 DNA: TGTGCCAGCAGTTTAGTACAGCACAATCAGCCCCAGCATTTT

V gene: TRBV13
CDR3 length: 14
J gene: TRBJ2-1
clone size: .
D gene: TRBD2
CDR3 protein: CASSFSGGLGEQFF
CDR3 DNA: TGTGCCAGCAGCTTTAGCGGGGGGTTAGGTGAGCAGTTCTTC

V gene: TRBV24-1
CDR3 length: 14
J gene: TRBJ2-2
clone size: .
D gene: TRBD2
CDR3 protein: CATSVSGRAGELFF
CDR3 DNA: TGTGCCACCAGTGTAAGCGGGAGGGCCGGGGAGCTGTTTTTT

V gene: TRBV4-3
CDR3 length: 14
J gene: TRBJ1-1
clone size: .
D gene: .
CDR3 protein: CASSPTLGITEAFF
CDR3 DNA: TGCGCCAGCAGCCCTACCCTAGGCATCACTGAAGCTTTCTTT

V gene: TRBV28
CDR3 length: 15
J gene: TRBJ2-5
clone size: .
D gene: .
CDR3 protein: CASSLGRSTQETQYF
CDR3 DNA: TGTGCCAGCAGTTTAGGCCGCTCCACCCAGGAGACCCAGTACTTC

V gene: TRBV11-2
CDR3 length: 17
J gene: TRBJ2-7
clone size: .
D gene: .
CDR3 protein: CASSLWALRDNSYEQYF
CDR3 DNA: TGTGCCAGCAGCTTATGGGCGTTGAGGGACAACTCCTACGAGCAGTACTTC

V gene: TRBV29-1
CDR3 length: 16
J gene: TRBJ1-2
clone size: .
D gene: .
CDR3 protein: CSVAPLRETGGDGYTF
CDR3 DNA: TGCAGCGTTGCCCCATTGAGGGAAACCGGGGGAGATGGCTACACCTTC

V gene: TRBV5-1
CDR3 length: 13
J gene: TRBJ1-1
clone size: .
D gene: .
CDR3 protein: CASSGVNEGEAFF
CDR3 DNA: TGCGCCAGCAGCGGGGTCAACGAGGGTGAAGCTTTCTTT

V gene: TRBV7-2
CDR3 length: 15
J gene: TRBJ1-4
clone size: .
D gene: .
CDR3 protein: CASSLGGNMREKLFF
CDR3 DNA: TGTGCCAGCAGCTTAGGGGGCAACATGCGGGAAAAACTGTTTTTT

V gene: TRBV7-8
CDR3 length: 15
J gene: TRBJ2-2
clone size: few
D gene: TRBD2
CDR3 protein: CASRTSGRDTGELFF
CDR3 DNA: TGTGCCAGCAGGACCAGCGGGAGGGACACCGGGGAGCTGTTTTTT

V gene: TRBV19
CDR3 length: 13
J gene: TRBJ2-7
clone size: .
D gene: .
CDR3 protein: CAAGGLRDYEQYF
CDR3 DNA: TGTGCGGCAGGGGGGCTCCGTGACTACGAGCAGTACTTC

V gene: TRBV6-5
CDR3 length: 16
J gene: TRBJ1-1
clone size: .
D gene: TRBD1
CDR3 protein: CASSYVLGQPDPEAFF
CDR3 DNA: TGTGCCAGCAGTTACGTTTTGGGACAGCCAGACCCTGAAGCTTTCTTT

V gene: TRBV7-9
CDR3 length: 12
J gene: TRBJ2-1
clone size: .
D gene: .
CDR3 protein: CASSAQGYEQFF
CDR3 DNA: TGTGCCAGCAGCGCACAGGGCTATGAGCAGTTCTTC

V gene: TRBV7-9
CDR3 length: 12
J gene: TRBJ2-5
clone size: .
D gene: .
CDR3 protein: CASSPGLETQYF
CDR3 DNA: TGTGCCAGCAGCCCTGGCCTGGAGACCCAGTACTTC

V gene: TRBV27
CDR3 length: 13
J gene: TRBJ1-5
clone size: few
D gene: TRBD1
CDR3 protein: CASSWTGRQPQHF
CDR3 DNA: TGTGCCAGCAGTTGGACAGGGCGTCAGCCCCAGCATTTT

V gene: TRBV6-5
CDR3 length: 14
J gene: TRBJ1-1
clone size: .
D gene: .
CDR3 protein: CASRGGTANTEAFF
CDR3 DNA: TGTGCCAGCAGGGGCGGGACGGCGAACACTGAAGCTTTCTTT

V gene: TRBV4-3
CDR3 length: 15
J gene: TRBJ1-2
clone size: .
D gene: .
CDR3 protein: CASSKGLGRLYGYTF
CDR3 DNA: TGCGCCAGCAGCAAGGGACTGGGGAGGCTTTATGGCTACACCTTC

V gene: TRBV11-2
CDR3 length: 14
J gene: TRBJ2-7
clone size: .
D gene: .
CDR3 protein: CASSLVVSFYEQYF
CDR3 DNA: TGTGCCAGCAGCTTAGTGGTGAGCTTCTACGAGCAGTACTTC

V gene: TRBV7-9
CDR3 length: 17
J gene: TRBJ2-1
clone size: .
D gene: TRBD2
CDR3 protein: CASSLGFRGGSYNEQFF
CDR3 DNA: TGTGCCAGCAGCTTAGGGTTTCGGGGGGGCTCCTACAATGAGCAGTTCTTC

V gene: TRBV10-1
CDR3 length: 15
J gene: TRBJ2-7
clone size: .
D gene: TRBD1
CDR3 protein: CASSDGTGEIAEQYF
CDR3 DNA: TGCGCCAGCTCTGACGGGACAGGGGAGATTGCCGAGCAGTACTTC

V gene: TRBV28
CDR3 length: 16
J gene: TRBJ2-5
clone size: .
D gene: TRBD2
CDR3 protein: CASSRTSGRASETQYF
CDR3 DNA: TGTGCCAGCAGCCGAACTAGCGGGAGGGCCTCAGAGACCCAGTACTTC

V gene: TRBV3-1/TRBV3-2
CDR3 length: 14
J gene: TRBJ2-1
clone size: .
D gene: .
CDR3 protein: CASSQVGPWNEQFF
CDR3 DNA: TGTGCCAGCAGCCAAGTGGGGCCCTGGAATGAGCAGTTCTTC

V gene: TRBV9
CDR3 length: 16
J gene: TRBJ1-2
clone size: .
D gene: TRBD1
CDR3 protein: CASSAGTGGRLRGYTF
CDR3 DNA: TGTGCCAGCAGCGCCGGGACAGGGGGCCGACTAAGGGGCTACACCTTC